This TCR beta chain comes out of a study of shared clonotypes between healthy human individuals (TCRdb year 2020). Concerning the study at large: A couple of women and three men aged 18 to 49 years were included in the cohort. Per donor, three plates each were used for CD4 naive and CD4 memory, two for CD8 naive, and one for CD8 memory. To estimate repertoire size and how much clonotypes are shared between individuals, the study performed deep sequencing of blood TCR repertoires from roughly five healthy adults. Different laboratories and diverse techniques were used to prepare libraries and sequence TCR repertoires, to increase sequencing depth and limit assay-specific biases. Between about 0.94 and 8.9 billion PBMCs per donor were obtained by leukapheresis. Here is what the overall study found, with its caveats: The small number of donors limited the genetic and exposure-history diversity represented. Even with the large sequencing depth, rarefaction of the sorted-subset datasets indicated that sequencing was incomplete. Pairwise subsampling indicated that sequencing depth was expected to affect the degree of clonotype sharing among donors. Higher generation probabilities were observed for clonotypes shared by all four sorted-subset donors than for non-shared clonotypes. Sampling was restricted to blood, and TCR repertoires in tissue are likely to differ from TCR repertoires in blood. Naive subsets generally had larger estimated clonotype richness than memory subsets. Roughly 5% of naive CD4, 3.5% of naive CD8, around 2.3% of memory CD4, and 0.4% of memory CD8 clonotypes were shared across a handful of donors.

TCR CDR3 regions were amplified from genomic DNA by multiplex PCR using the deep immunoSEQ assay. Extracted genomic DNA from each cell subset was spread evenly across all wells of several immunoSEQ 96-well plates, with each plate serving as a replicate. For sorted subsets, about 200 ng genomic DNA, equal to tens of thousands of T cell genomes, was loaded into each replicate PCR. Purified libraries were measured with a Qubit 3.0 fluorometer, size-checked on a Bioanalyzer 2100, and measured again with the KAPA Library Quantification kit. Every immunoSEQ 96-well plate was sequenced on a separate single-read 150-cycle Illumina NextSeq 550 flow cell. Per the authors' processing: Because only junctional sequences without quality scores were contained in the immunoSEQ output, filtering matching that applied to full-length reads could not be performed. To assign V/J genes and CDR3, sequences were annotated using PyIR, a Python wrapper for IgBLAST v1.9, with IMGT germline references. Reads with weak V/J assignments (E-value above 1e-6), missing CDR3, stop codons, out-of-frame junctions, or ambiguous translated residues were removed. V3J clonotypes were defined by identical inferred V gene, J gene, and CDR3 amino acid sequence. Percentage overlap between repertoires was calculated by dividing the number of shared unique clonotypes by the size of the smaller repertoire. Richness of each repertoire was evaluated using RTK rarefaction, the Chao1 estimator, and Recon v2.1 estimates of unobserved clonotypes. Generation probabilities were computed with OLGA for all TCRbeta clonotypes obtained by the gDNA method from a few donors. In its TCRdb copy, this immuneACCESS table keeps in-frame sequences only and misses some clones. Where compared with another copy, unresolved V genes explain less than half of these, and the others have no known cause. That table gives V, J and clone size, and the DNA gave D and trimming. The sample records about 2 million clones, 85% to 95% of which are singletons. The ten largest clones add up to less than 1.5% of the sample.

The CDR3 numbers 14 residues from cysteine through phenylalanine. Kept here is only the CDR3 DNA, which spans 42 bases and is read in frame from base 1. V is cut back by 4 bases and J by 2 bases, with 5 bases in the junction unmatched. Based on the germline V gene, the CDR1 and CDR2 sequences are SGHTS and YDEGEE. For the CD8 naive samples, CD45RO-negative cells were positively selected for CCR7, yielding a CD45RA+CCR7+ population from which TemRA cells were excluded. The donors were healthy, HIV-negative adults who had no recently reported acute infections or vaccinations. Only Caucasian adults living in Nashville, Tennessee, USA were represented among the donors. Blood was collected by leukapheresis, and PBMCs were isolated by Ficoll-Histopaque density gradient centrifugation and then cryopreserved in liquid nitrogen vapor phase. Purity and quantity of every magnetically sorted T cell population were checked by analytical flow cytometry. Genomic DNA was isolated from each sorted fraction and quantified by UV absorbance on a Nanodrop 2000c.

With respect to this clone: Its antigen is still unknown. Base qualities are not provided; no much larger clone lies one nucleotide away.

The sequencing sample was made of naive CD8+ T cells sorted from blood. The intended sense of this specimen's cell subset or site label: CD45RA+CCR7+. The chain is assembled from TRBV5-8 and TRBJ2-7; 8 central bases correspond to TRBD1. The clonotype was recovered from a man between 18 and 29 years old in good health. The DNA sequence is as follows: TGTGCCAGCAGCCCGGGACAGGTAGCCTACGAGCAGTACTTC. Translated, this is CASSPGQVAYEQYF. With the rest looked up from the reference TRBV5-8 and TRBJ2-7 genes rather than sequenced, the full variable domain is EAGVTQSPTHLIKTRGQQATLRCSPISGHTSVYWYQQALGLGLQFLLWYDEGEERNRGNFPPRFSGRQFPNYSSELNVNALELEDSALYLCASSPGQVAYEQYFGPGTRLTVT.